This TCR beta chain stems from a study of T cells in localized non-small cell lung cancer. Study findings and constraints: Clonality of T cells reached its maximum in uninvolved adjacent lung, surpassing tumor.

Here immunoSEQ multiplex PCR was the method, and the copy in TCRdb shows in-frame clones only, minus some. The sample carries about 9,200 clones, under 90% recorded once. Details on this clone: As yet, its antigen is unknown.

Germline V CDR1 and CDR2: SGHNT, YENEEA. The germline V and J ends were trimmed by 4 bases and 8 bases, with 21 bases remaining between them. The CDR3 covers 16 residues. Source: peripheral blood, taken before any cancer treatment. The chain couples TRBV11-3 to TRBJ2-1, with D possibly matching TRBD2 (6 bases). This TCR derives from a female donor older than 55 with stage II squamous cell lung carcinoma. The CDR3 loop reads CASSSGVGTSSYEQFF. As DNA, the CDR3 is TGTGCCAGCAGCTCCGGGGTTGGGACTTCCTCTTATGAGCAGTTCTTC.